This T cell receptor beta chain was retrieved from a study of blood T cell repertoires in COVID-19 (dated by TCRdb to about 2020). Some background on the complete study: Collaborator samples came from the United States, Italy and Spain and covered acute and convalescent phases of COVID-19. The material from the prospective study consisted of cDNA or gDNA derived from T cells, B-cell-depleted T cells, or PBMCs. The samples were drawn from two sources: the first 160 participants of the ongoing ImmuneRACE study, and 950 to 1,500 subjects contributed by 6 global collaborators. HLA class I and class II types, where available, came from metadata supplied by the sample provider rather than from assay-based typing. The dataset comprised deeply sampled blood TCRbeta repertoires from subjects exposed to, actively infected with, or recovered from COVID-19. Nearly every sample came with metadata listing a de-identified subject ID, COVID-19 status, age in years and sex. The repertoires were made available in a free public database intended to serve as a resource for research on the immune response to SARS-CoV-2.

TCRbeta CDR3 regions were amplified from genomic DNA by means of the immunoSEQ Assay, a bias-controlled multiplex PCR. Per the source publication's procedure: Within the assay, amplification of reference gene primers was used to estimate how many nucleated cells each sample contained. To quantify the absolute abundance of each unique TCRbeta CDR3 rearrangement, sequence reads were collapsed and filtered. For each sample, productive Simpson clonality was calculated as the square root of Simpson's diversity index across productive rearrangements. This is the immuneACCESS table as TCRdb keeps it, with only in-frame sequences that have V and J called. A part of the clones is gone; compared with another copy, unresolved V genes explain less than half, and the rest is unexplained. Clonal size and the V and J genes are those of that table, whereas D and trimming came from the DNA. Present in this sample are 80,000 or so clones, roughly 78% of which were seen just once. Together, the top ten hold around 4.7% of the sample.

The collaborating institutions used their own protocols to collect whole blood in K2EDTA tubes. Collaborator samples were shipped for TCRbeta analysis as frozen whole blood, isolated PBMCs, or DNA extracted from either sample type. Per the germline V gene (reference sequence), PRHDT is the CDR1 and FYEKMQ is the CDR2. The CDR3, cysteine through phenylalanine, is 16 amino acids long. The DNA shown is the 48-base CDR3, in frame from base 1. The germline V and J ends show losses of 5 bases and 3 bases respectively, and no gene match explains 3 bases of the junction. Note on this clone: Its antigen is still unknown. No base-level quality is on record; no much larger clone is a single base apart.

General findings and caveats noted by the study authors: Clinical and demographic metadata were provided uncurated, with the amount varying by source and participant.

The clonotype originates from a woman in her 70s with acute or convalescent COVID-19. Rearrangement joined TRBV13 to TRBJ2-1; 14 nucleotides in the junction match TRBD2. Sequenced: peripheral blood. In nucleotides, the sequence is TGTGCCAGCAGCCGGACTAGCGGGGGGCACTACAATGAGCAGTTCTTC. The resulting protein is CASSRTSGGHYNEQFF.